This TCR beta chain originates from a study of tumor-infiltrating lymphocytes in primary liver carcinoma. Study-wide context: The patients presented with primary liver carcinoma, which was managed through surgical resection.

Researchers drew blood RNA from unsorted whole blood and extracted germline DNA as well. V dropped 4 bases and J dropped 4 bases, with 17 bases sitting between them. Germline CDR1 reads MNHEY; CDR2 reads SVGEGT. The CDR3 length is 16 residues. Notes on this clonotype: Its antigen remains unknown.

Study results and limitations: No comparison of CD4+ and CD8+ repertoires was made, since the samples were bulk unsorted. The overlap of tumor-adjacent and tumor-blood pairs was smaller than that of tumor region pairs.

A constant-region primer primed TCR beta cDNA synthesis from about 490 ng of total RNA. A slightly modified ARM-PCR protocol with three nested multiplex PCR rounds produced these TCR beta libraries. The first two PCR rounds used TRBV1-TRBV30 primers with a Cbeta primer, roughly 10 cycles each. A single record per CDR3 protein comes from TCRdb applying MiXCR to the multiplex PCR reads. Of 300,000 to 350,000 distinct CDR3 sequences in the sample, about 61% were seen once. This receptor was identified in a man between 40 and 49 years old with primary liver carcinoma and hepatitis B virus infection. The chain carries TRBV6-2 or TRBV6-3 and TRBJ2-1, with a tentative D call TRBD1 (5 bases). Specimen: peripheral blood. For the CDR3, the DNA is TGTGCCAGCAGTTCTCGTGGCTACAGACAGTACAATGAGCAGTTCTTC. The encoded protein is CASSSRGYRQYNEQFF.